This T cell receptor (beta chain) was sequenced in a study of blood T cell repertoires in COVID-19. Study at large: Sites across the United States, Italy and Spain contributed samples from acute and convalescent COVID-19. PBMCs, B-cell-depleted T cells, or T cells provided the cDNA or gDNA that made up the material.

The V segment lost 7 bases and the J segment 5 bases; nucleotides outside the gene matches: 5. The CDR3 sequence is 14 residues long. The germline CDR1 and CDR2 sequences are MNHEY and SVGAGI. Per the authors' pipeline: Nucleated cell counts were estimated from reference gene primer amplification. The repertoire was sequenced with immunoSEQ multiplex PCR; TCRdb's copy has only in-frame clones and lacks some. V and J calls and clone size are copied from that table; D and trimming were computed from the DNA. The table has roughly 500,000 clones, about 88% seen once. Seattle's enrolled individuals joined amid active infection and were then monitored longitudinally.

The TCR comes from a man aged 18 to 29 with COVID-19, enrolled during active disease. Input material: peripheral blood. V gene TRBV6-5 combines with J gene TRBJ2-5; 12 bases align to TRBD2. For the CDR3, the DNA is TGTGCCAGCAATCTAGCGGGGGGGTCCGAGACCCAGTACTTC. It yields the protein CASNLAGGSETQYF.